This T cell receptor (beta chain) was captured in a study of cytomegalovirus exposure and HLA in healthy donors. Study observations and caveats: In vitro checks showed that a few CMV-associated chains really do target CMV antigens. A later analysis linked a missense variant in DCLRE1C to the trimming of TCR beta V and J genes.

Germline CDR1 is SGHNT and CDR2 is YYREEE (reference sequence). With 4 bases clipped from V and 10 bases from J, the junction kept 15 bases outside the gene matches. The CDR3 is 16 amino acids. As for this clone: Its specificity is not known.

Whereas donors were nominally healthy upon sampling, unrecorded immune exposures were probable. The PCR had 60 Vbeta and 13 Jbeta primers. Per the authors' pipeline: Tens of millions of unique TCR beta chains, roughly 11 million of them shared, were counted by a later analysis. TCRdb's table, derived via immunoSEQ multiplex PCR, lists solely in-frame clones and lacks some. V and J calls and clone size are given by that table; D and trimming were obtained from the DNA. Among 150,000 to 200,000 clones listed, 60% to 80% were seen once. The source of this sequence is a man between 35 and 55 years old in good health and CMV-seronegative. V is TRBV5-4 and J is TRBJ2-3; 10 positions agree with TRBD2. Specimen: PBMCs. CDR3 sequence: CASSPRTSGIASPQYF. Written as DNA, the CDR3 is TGTGCCAGCAGCCCTAGGACTAGCGGAATTGCTTCGCCGCAGTATTTT.